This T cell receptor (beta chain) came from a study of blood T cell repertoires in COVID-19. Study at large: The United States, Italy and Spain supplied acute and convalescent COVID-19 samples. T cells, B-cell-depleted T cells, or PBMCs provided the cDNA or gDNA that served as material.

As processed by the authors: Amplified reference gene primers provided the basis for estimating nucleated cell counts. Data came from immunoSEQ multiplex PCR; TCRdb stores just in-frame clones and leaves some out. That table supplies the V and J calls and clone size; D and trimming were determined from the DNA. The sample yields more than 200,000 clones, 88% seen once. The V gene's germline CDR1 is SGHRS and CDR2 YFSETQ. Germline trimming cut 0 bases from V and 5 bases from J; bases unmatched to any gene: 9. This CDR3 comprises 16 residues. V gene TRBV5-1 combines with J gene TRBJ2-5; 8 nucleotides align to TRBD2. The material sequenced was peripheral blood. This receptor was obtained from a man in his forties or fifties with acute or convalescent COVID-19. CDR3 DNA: TGCGCCAGCAGCTTGGATGGTAGCGGGATGGGGGAGACCCAGTACTTC. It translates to CASSLDGSGMGETQYF.